This TCR beta chain is from a study of T cells in tumors and immune-related adverse events (dated by TCRdb to 2020 to 2022). CDR1 and CDR2 were assigned from the germline V gene as SNHLY and FYNNEI. V is trimmed back by 6 bases and J by 6 bases, and the junction contains 6 bases that no gene match accounts for. The CDR3 numbers 14 residues from cysteine through phenylalanine. Only the CDR3 DNA stays, 42 bases, in frame from base 1. This specimen's treatment or condition label, interpreted: nivolumab (PD-1 blockade) given before sampling. The DNeasy Blood and Tissue Kit was used to extract DNA from formalin-fixed paraffin-embedded specimens. Points on this clone: Its antigen is still unknown. No much larger clonotype is one base removed from it; base qualities were not supplied.

The immunoSEQ assay was used to amplify and sequence the TCR beta locus, producing bulk TCR Vbeta CDR3 data. The source study handled its data this way. Non-productive CDR3s, sequences shorter than 7 amino acids, and those not starting with C or ending with F/W were excluded. Analysis was limited to specimens with at least 1000 reads, and clonotypes were defined at the amino acid level. Clonality was calculated as 1 minus Pielou's evenness. Library sizes were equalized by abundance-weighted random subsampling with replacement, repeated 100 times to report 95% confidence intervals. Repertoire overlap was quantified with the Morisita overlap index, and the top 40 clones per specimen were checked for overlap with the irAE. Entries here come from immuneACCESS through TCRdb and include only in-frame sequences with V and J called. Some clones fail to appear in such tables; in the studies checked, an unresolved V gene covers under half of the shortfall, and the cause of the remainder is unknown. V, J and clone size derive from that table, while D and trimming were established from the DNA sequence. The sample table records 9,900 or so clones; roughly 92% of these occur just once. 1.4% to 1.5% of the sample rests with the top ten.

The material sequenced was lymph node tissue, taken from a patient treated with anti-PD-1 therapy. The source is a female donor with metastatic renal cell carcinoma. Recombination connected TRBV2 to TRBJ2-1; TRBD2 aligns with 9 central bases. The CDR3 in this case is CASRALAGLNEQFF. DNA sequence: TGTGCCAGCAGGGCACTAGCGGGCCTCAATGAGCAGTTCTTC.